The 21 T cell receptor beta chains below all came from one sample that was sequenced in a study of lymphopenia after photon versus proton radiotherapy. Libraries were prepared by immunoSEQ multiplex PCR; TCRdb keeps only in-frame clonotypes and omits some of them. The sample records around 20,000 clones, around 85% being singletons. Sequencing used peripheral blood, obtained from a patient treated with photon-based radiotherapy. Receptors were obtained from a man aged 60 to 69 with pancreatic cancer.

J is TRBJ2-2 and V is TRBV4-1; no firm D call. The CDR3 extends over 13 amino acids. Per the germline V gene, CDR1 is MGHRA and CDR2 is YSYEKL. The V gene lost 0 bases and the J gene lost 4 bases, with 3 bases spanning the gap. As DNA, the CDR3 is TGCGCCAGCAGCCAAGAGCGCACCGGGGAGCTGTTTTTT. Translated, it gives CASSQERTGELFF.

The rearrangement links TRBV5-4 to TRBJ2-5, with TRBD2 identical over 13 bases. V shed 3 bases and J 6 bases; nucleotides not matched to a gene: 2. The CDR3 has 14 amino acids. Germline values: CDR1 SGHNT, CDR2 YYREEE (reference sequence). CDR3 amino acids: CASSSGTSGKTQYF. In DNA form, the CDR3 reads TGTGCCAGCAGCTCCGGGACTAGCGGGAAGACCCAGTACTTC.

The J gene is TRBJ1-1, the V gene TRBV13; possibly TRBD1 for D (5 bases). The V end was cut by 5 bases, the J end by 1 base, with 14 bases between. The CDR3 has 15 residues. CDR1 is PRHDT and CDR2 is FYEKMQ in the germline V gene (reference sequence). CDR3 protein: CASSVDQGRNTEAFF. CDR3 DNA: TGTGCCAGCAGCGTAGATCAGGGTAGGAACACTGAAGCTTTCTTT. Variable domain in full (rest from reference TRBV13 and TRBJ1-1): AAGVIQSPRHLIKEKRETATLKCYPIPRHDTVYWYQQGPGQDPQFLISFYEKMQSDKGSIPDRFSAQQFSDYHSELNMSSLELGDSALYFCASSVDQGRNTEAFFGQGTRLTVV.

The V and J genes are TRBV5-6 and TRBJ1-1, with 9 nucleotides matching TRBD1. With V trimmed by 4 bases and J by 2 bases, 6 bases remained unmatched. Germline CDR1 and CDR2: SGHDT and YYEEEE. The CDR3 sequence is 15 residues long. CDR3 bases: TGTGCCAGCAGCCTATGGACAGGGGCAAACACTGAAGCTTTCTTT. Residues: CASSLWTGANTEAFF.

The genes are TRBV5-1 and TRBJ2-5, with TRBD1 identical over 10 bases. Trimming removed 4 bases from V and 3 bases from J; junction bases left unmatched: 6. CDR3 size: 15 residues. Germline values: CDR1 SGHRS, CDR2 YFSETQ. The chain's CDR3 is CASSVVGTGEETQYF. The DNA of the CDR3 is TGCGCCAGCAGCGTCGTCGGGACAGGGGAAGAGACCCAGTACTTC.

The rearrangement joins TRBV25-1 to TRBJ2-2; D is ambiguous. The V and J ends lost 3 bases and 12 bases respectively, with 14 bases between them. This CDR3 spans 13 amino acids. CDR1 is MGHDK and CDR2 is SYGVNS in the germline V gene. The CDR3 reads CASSERRIMKLFF. In DNA, the CDR3 is TGTGCCAGCAGTGAGAGACGGATCATGAAGCTGTTTTTT.

This chain connects TRBV27 to TRBJ1-4; 8 positions match TRBD1. Germline assignment: CDR1 MNHEY and CDR2 SMNVEV (reference sequence). Trimming cost V 6 bases and J 6 bases; bases outside gene matches: 12. The CDR3 loop spans 16 amino acids. CDR3 residues: CASSLGTGEGYEKLFF. CDR3 nucleotides: TGTGCCAGCAGCCTCGGGACAGGAGAAGGTTATGAAAAACTGTTTTTT.

V gene TRBV19 combines with J gene TRBJ2-3; 8 positions agree with TRBD2. The CDR3 covers 16 residues. CDR1 and CDR2 (germline): LNHDA, SQIVND (reference sequence). The J segment lost 5 bases and the V segment lost 0 bases, leaving 7 bases of the junction unmatched. CDR3 sequence reads: CASSIDRGGRGDTQYF. The DNA of the CDR3 is TGTGCCAGTAGTATAGATCGCGGGGGGCGGGGAGATACGCAGTATTTT.

The V gene is TRBV19, the J gene TRBJ1-6; 8 nucleotides align to TRBD1. The germline V gene encodes CDR1 LNHDA and CDR2 SQIVND (reference sequence). With 9 bases clipped from V and 7 bases from J, the junction kept 11 bases outside the gene matches. The CDR3 totals 15 residues. CDR3 bases: TGTGCCAGCCACCCCCGGACAGGGAAAAATTCACCCCTCCACTTT. The encoded protein is CASHPRTGKNSPLHF.

The chain links TRBV6-5 to TRBJ1-1; TRBD1 might be the D (5 bases). In germline, CDR1 is MNHEY, CDR2 SVGAGI. V gave up 6 bases and J gave up 1 base, with 15 bases separating them. CDR3 length equals 15 residues. The CDR3 here is CASSFYRDGNTEAFF. CDR3 DNA sequence: TGTGCCAGCAGCTTCTACCGGGACGGGAACACTGAAGCTTTCTTT.

The chain joins TRBV15 to TRBJ1-6; D not resolved. Trimming took 4 bases from V and 3 from J, leaving 10 bases between them. Germline V gene lookup returns CDR1 LNHNV and CDR2 YYDKDF (reference sequence). CDR3 length: 15 residues. CDR3 in DNA: TGTGCCACCAGCATCCACACGCTCTATAATTCACCCCTCCACTTT. It specifies CATSIHTLYNSPLHF.

The V gene is TRBV29-1, the J gene TRBJ1-2, with D possibly TRBD1 on 5 matching bases. The CDR3 is made up of 15 amino acids. Trimming shortened V by 6 bases and J by 8 bases, and 25 bases separated the two germline ends. Germline CDR1 and CDR2: SQVTM and ANQGSEA. The CDR3 coding sequence is TGCAGCGTGCAGGGTTTGGGCCAACCCCAAGGGGGCTACACCTTC. Encoded protein: CSVQGLGQPQGGYTF.

The chain has TRBV9 and TRBJ2-2, with TRBD1 identical over 7 bases. The germline V gene encodes CDR1 SGDLS and CDR2 YYNGEE. This CDR3 is 16 amino acids long. V lost 0 bases, J lost 7 bases, and 9 bases stayed unmatched. CDR3 nucleotide sequence: TGTGCCAGCAGCGTAGACTGGACAGGAACACTCGGGGAGCTGTTTTTT. Translation gives CASSVDWTGTLGELFF.

The chain links TRBV11-2 to TRBJ2-5, with 7 bases that match TRBD1. The CDR3 totals 16 residues. The J segment lost 2 bases and the V segment lost 2 bases, leaving 8 bases of the junction unmatched. Per germline, CDR1 SGHAT and CDR2 FQNNGV. The CDR3 sequence is CASSLPAWGQQETQYF. CDR3 nucleotides: TGTGCCAGCAGCTTACCCGCTTGGGGACAGCAAGAGACCCAGTACTTC.

This rearrangement joins TRBV29-1 to TRBJ2-1, with 7 bases aligning to TRBD2. CDR3 length equals 16 residues. Germline V gene lookup returns CDR1 SQVTM and CDR2 ANQGSEA. Trimming at V came to 7 bases and at J to 1 base, leaving 13 bases not matched to a gene. The CDR3 sequence: CSAERLAALSYNEQFF. The CDR3 DNA sequence: TGCAGCGCCGAAAGACTAGCTGCCCTATCCTACAATGAGCAGTTCTTC.

The chain has TRBV19 and TRBJ2-5; a weak D match, TRBD1 (6 bases). CDR3 length: 13 residues. Trimming removed 1 base at V and 5 bases at J, with 8 bases between. In germline, CDR1 is LNHDA, CDR2 SQIVND (reference sequence). The CDR3 spells CASSIGGPETQYF. In DNA, the CDR3 is TGTGCCAGTAGTATAGGGGGGCCCGAGACCCAGTACTTC.

V gene TRBV5-8 combines with J gene TRBJ2-1; possible D gene TRBD2, 5 bases. V gave up 5 bases and J gave up 8 bases, with 17 bases separating them. The CDR3 length is 14 residues. The germline gives CDR1 SGHTS, CDR2 YDEGEE. CDR3 nucleotide sequence: TGTGCCAGCAGTTCACCACGGGGAGCGGATGAGCAGTTCTTC. Its protein is CASSSPRGADEQFF.

The chain combines TRBV6-6 with TRBJ1-1, with D tentatively TRBD1 (5 bases). V gave up 2 bases and J gave up 0 bases, with 7 bases separating them. CDR1 and CDR2 from the germline V gene are MNHNY and SVGAGI (reference sequence). The CDR3 covers 14 residues. CDR3 sequence (DNA): TGTGCCAGCAGTTACACAGGAATGAACACTGAAGCTTTCTTT. Its translation is CASSYTGMNTEAFF.

As for this clone: Sequence at one end of the junction differs from germline and may be a read error. The chain combines TRBV29-1 with TRBJ2-1; 9 bases are a match to TRBD2. CDR3 size: 17 residues. CDR1 and CDR2 from the germline V gene are SQVTM and ANQGSEA. CDR3 DNA: TGCAGCGCTGAAGGCCTCTGGCGGGGGGGAAACTACAATGAGCAGTTCTTC. This gives the protein CSAEGLWRGGNYNEQFF.

This clone was observed once. V usage is TRBV7-8 and J usage is TRBJ2-5; 7 bases fit TRBD2. J lost 2 bases, V lost 7 bases, and 10 bases had no gene match. Germline V gives CDR1 SGHVS, CDR2 FQNEAQ. The CDR3 length is 15 residues. The CDR3 here is CASNTVGGRQETQYF. The CDR3 region has the DNA TGTGCCAGCAACACCGTGGGGGGGAGGCAAGAGACCCAGTACTTC.

This chain links TRBV19 with TRBJ2-2; 9 bases line up with TRBD2. The CDR3 has 14 amino acids. Germline CDR1 reads LNHDA; CDR2 reads SQIVND (reference sequence). After removal of 4 bases from V and 7 bases from J, the junction contained 4 bases not matched to a gene. CDR3 bases: TGTGCCAGTAGTAAGCTAGCGGGGCTCGGGGAGCTGTTTTTT. The encoded protein is CASSKLAGLGELFF.